Below are 5 T cell receptor beta chains sequenced from a single sample in a study of CD8 T cells in ankylosing spondylitis. TCRdb re-analysed the 5' RACE reads in MiXCR, keeping a single row per CDR3 protein. The data hold approximately 130,000 distinct CDR3 sequences, with around 9.7% observed a single time. The sequencing sample was made of blood, either unsorted or a sorted T cell fraction (not recorded which). The receptor set was obtained from a male donor with ankylosing spondylitis or in good health (not recorded which).

The chain joins TRBV6-2 or TRBV6-3 to TRBJ2-7, with D unresolved. This CDR3 has 15 residues. Trimming removed 2 bases from V and 4 bases from J, with 15 bases in between. Germline assignment: CDR1 MNHEY and CDR2 SVGEGT. CDR3 DNA: TGTGCCAGCAGTTACACGGCAGGCGGAAAATACGAGCAGTACTTC. It translates to CASSYTAGGKYEQYF.

This clonotype was picked up many times. The chain has TRBV20-1 and TRBJ2-7; D gene unclear. CDR1 and CDR2 from the germline V gene are DFQATT and SNEGSKA (reference sequence). V was trimmed by 1 base and J by 2 bases, leaving 6 bases between them. The CDR3 contains 12 residues. CDR3 DNA sequence: TGCAGTGCTAGAGGGCAAACCTACGAGCAGTACTTC. It codes for CSARGQTYEQYF.

On this clonotype itself: One end of the junction fails to match germline, which may point to a read error. The rearrangement links TRBV20-1 to TRBJ2-1, with a possible D match to TRBD2 (7 bases). The CDR3 has 12 amino acids. Germline CDR1 is DFQATT and CDR2 is SNEGSKA (reference sequence). The CDR3 DNA reads as TGCAGTGGGGGGCGGGAGATCGGTGAGCATTTCTTC. The encoded protein is CSGGREIGEHFF.

This clonotype occurred many times. This sequence joins TRBV4-2 and TRBJ1-1, with D uncertain. The CDR3 is 18 residues long. Germline V gene data show CDR1 as LGHNA and CDR2 as YNFKEQ. Deletions cut 1 base from V and 3 bases from J, with 21 bases between. The CDR3 DNA follows: TGTGCCAGCAGCCAAGCTCGGGGAGTAGAAGCCAGGTACACTGAAGCTTTCTTT. It yields the protein CASSQARGVEARYTEAFF.

This chain joins TRBV28 and TRBJ2-7; D is unresolved. The CDR3 consists of 15 residues. CDR1 and CDR2 from the germline V gene are MDHEN and SYDVKM. The germline V and J ends were trimmed by 3 bases and 5 bases, with 17 bases remaining between them. The CDR3 region has the DNA TGTGCCAGCAGTTTTCGGAGCCTTCATACCCACGAGCAGTACTTC. This translates into CASSFRSLHTHEQYF.